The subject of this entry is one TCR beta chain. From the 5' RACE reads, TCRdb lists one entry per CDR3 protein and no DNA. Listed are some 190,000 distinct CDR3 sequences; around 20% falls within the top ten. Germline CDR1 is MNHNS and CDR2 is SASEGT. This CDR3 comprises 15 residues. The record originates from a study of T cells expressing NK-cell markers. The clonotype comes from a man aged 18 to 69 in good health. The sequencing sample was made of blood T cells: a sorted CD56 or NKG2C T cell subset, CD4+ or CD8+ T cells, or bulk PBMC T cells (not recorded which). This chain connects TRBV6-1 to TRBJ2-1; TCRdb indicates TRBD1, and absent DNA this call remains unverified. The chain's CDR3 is CASARGTSFYNEQFF.